This TCR beta chain was observed in a study of OX40 agonist ivuxolimab in advanced cancers. Study details: Partial responses were achieved by three patients, of whom one had hepatocellular carcinoma and two had cutaneous melanoma.

Whole-study results and caveats: Researchers report that CD8+ T cells had, on average, more expanded clones than CD4+. Low clonal expansion, among the lowest seen, marked partial responders at 0.1-3.0 mg/kg.

Remarks on this clone: Its antigen is undetermined.

Sequencing used immunoSEQ multiplex PCR; TCRdb keeps in-frame clones, though not all of them. The sample yields approximately 80,000 clones, more than 85% seen once. The source was CD4+ or CD8+ T cells sorted from blood, collected in a trial of the OX40 agonist ivuxolimab. The sequence derives from an adult with an advanced solid tumor such as melanoma, head and neck, liver or kidney cancer.

For the CDR3, the DNA is TGTGCCAGTCACATAACAGGGGCTGGAATCACTGAAGCTTTCTTT. The encoded protein is CASHITGAGITEAFF. J is TRBJ1-1 and V is TRBV19; TRBD1 aligns across 7 bases. J gave up 4 bases and V 8 bases, and 13 bases lay outside the gene matches. The CDR3 is made up of 15 amino acids. Germline V lookup: CDR1 LNHDA, CDR2 SQIVND (reference sequence).